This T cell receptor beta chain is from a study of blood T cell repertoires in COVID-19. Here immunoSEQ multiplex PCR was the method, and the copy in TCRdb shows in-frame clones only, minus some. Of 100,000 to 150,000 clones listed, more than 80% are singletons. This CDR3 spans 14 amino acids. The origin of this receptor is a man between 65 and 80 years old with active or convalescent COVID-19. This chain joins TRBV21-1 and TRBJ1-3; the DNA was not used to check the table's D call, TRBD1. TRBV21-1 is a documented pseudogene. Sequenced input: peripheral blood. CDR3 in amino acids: CATANDRAGNTIYF. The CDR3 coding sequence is TGTGCCACTGCAAACGACAGGGCTGGAAACACCATATATTTT.